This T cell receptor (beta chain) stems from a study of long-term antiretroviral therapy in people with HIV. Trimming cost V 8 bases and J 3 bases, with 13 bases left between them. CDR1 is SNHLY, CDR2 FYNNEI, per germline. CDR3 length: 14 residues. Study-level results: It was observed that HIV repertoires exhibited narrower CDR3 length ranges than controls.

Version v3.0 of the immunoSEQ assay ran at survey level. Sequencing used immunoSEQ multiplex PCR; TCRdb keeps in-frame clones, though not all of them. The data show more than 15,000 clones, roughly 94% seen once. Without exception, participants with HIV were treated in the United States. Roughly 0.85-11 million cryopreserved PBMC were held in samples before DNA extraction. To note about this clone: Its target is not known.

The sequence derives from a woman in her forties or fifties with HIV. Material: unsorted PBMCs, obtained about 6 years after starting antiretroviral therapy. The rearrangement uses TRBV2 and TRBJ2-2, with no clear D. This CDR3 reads CASWAPEDTGELFF. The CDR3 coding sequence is TGTGCCAGCTGGGCGCCTGAAGACACCGGGGAGCTGTTTTTT.